These 18 T cell receptor beta chains originate from one sample sequenced in a study of CD8 T cells in Susac syndrome. With random hexamers, 0.5 to 1 ug RNA was reverse transcribed. TCRdb analysed the immunoSEQ multiplex PCR reads with MiXCR anew, one entry per CDR3 protein. The table lists around 130,000 distinct CDR3 sequences, about 90% of them singletons. Material for sequencing was CD8+ T cells from PBMCs. Every receptor here comes from a human donor with multiple sclerosis.

This sequence joins TRBV4-1 and TRBJ2-1; 8 nucleotides agree with TRBD2. The germline gives CDR1 MGHRA, CDR2 YSYEKL. The CDR3 is 17 residues long. V lost 0 bases and J lost 0; bases outside the gene matches: 4. CDR3 amino acids: CASSQDWGTSSYNEQFF. DNA of the CDR3: TGCGCCAGCAGCCAAGACTGGGGGACTAGCTCCTACAATGAGCAGTTCTTC.

V gene TRBV16 combines with J gene TRBJ2-7; D is uncertain. Germline CDR1 reads KGHSY; CDR2 reads FQNENV. The CDR3 contains 11 residues. V was cut by 3 bases and J by 5 bases, with 5 bases left in between. CDR3 loop: CASSHADEQYF. In DNA, the CDR3 is TGTGCCAGCAGCCATGCAGACGAGCAGTACTTC.

This rearrangement joins TRBV20-1 to TRBJ1-1; TRBD1 is a possible D gene (5 bases). Germline assignment: CDR1 DFQATT and CDR2 SNEGSKA (reference sequence). The CDR3 covers 15 residues. V was pared by 0 bases and J by 4 bases, with 15 bases between. The CDR3 loop is CSARDWQGAGTEAFF. CDR3 in DNA: TGCAGTGCTAGAGATTGGCAGGGTGCCGGCACTGAAGCTTTCTTT.

V is TRBV6-1 and J is TRBJ1-1; a weak D match, TRBD1 (6 bases). Germline V CDR1 and CDR2: MNHNS, SASEGT. Trimming took off 5 bases at V and 5 bases at J, with 15 bases between the two ends. The CDR3 is 14 amino acids. The CDR3 here is CASSLAGAGTEAFF. CDR3 DNA: TGTGCCAGCAGTTTGGCGGGGGCTGGAACTGAAGCTTTCTTT.

This clonotype was seen a handful of times. The chain carries TRBV6-5 and TRBJ2-7; D not certain. Between the trimmed V and J ends, which lost 0 bases and 0 bases, there was a span of 9 bases. The CDR3 is made up of 15 amino acids. The germline V gene has CDR1 MNHEY and CDR2 SVGAGI. In DNA, the CDR3 is TGTGCCAGCAGTTACTCAAGCGACACCTCCTACGAGCAGTACTTC. Its protein product is CASSYSSDTSYEQYF.

V usage is TRBV5-1 and J usage is TRBJ1-1; D not resolved. V was cut by 0 bases and J by 2 bases, with 8 bases left in between. CDR1 and CDR2 (germline): SGHRS, YFSETQ. The CDR3 runs to 14 residues. The CDR3 loop reads CASSLAGENTEAFF. CDR3 bases: TGCGCCAGCAGCTTGGCCGGGGAAAACACTGAAGCTTTCTTT.

The chain links TRBV7-9 to TRBJ2-7; D is ambiguous. The CDR3 covers 13 residues. Germline V gives CDR1 SEHNR, CDR2 FQNEAQ (reference sequence). V dropped 5 bases and J dropped 1 base, with 9 bases sitting between them. Here the CDR3 DNA reads TGTGCCAGCAGCAACCCAGGTTCCTACGAGCAGTACTTC. It encodes CASSNPGSYEQYF.

The rearrangement uses TRBV9 and TRBJ2-7; 8 bases fit TRBD1. The CDR3 sequence is 14 residues long. In germline, CDR1 is SGDLS, CDR2 YYNGEE. J lost 3 bases, V lost 3 bases, and 5 bases had no gene match. The CDR3 region has the DNA TGTGCCAGCAGCGCAGGGGGCCCCGTCTACGAGCAGTACTTC. Translated, it gives CASSAGGPVYEQYF. The whole variable domain, remainder taken from reference TRBV9 and TRBJ2-7, is DSGVTQTPKHLITATGQRVTLRCSPRSGDLSVYWYQQSLDQGLQFLIQYYNGEERAKGNILERFSAQQFPDLHSELNLSSLELGDSALYFCASSAGGPVYEQYFGPGTRLTVT.

Written as DNA, the CDR3 is TGTGCCAGCAGACAGGGGCAGGTCTACGAGCAGTACTTC. It is translated as CASRQGQVYEQYF. The gene calls are TRBV27 and TRBJ2-7; 7 bases line up with TRBD1. Germline CDR1 MNHEY, CDR2 SMNVEV (reference sequence). The CDR3 totals 13 residues. Unmatched junction bases numbered 5, after V lost 6 bases and J lost 3 bases.

The genes are TRBV7-2 and TRBJ2-7; 7 nucleotides match TRBD1. The CDR3 has 14 amino acids. J lost 0 bases, V lost 5 bases, and 4 bases had no gene match. Germline values: CDR1 SGHTA, CDR2 FQGNSA. CDR3 sequence: CASSSWDSSYEQYF. The CDR3 DNA is TGTGCCAGCAGCAGCTGGGACAGCTCCTACGAGCAGTACTTC. The variable domain in full, with the rest retrieved from reference TRBV7-2 and TRBJ2-7, is GAGVSQSPSNKVTEKGKDVELRCDPISGHTALYWYRQSLGQGLEFLIYFQGNSAPDKSGLPSDRFSAERTGGSVSTLTIQRTQQEDSAVYLCASSSWDSSYEQYFGPGTRLTVT.

The gene calls are TRBV7-8 and TRBJ2-1, with D possibly being TRBD2 (6 bases). Germline CDR1 is SGHVS and CDR2 is FQNEAQ. V was shortened by 5 bases and J by 9 bases, with 14 bases between the two germline ends. This CDR3 contains 13 residues. Here the CDR3 reads CASSRGSSGEQFF. The DNA for the CDR3 is TGTGCCAGCAGCCGGGGGTCCAGTGGTGAGCAGTTCTTC.

This chain joins TRBV4-1 and TRBJ1-4; 7 bases agree with TRBD1. V dropped 3 bases and J dropped 7; count of bases not matched to a gene: 8. This CDR3 has 15 residues. Looked up from germline, CDR1 is MGHRA and CDR2 is YSYEKL. CDR3 residues: CASSQTTGNSEKLFF. The CDR3 DNA is TGCGCCAGCAGCCAGACGACAGGGAATAGTGAAAAACTGTTTTTT.

The chain has TRBV25-1 and TRBJ1-5; D is unresolved. The CDR3 runs to 14 residues. With 4 bases removed from V and 3 bases from J, the gap between germline ends came to 10 bases. Looked up from germline, CDR1 is MGHDK and CDR2 is SYGVNS. CDR3 DNA: TGTGCCAGCAGTGGTTACGGAATCAATCAGCCCCAGCATTTT. Protein: CASSGYGINQPQHF. The full variable domain, with the rest looked up from reference TRBV25-1 and TRBJ1-5, is EADIYQTPRYLVIGTGKKITLECSQTMGHDKMYWYQQDPGMELHLIHYSYGVNSTEKGDLSSESTVSRIRTEHFPLTLESARPSHTSQYLCASSGYGINQPQHFGDGTRLSIL.

The V call is TRBV19, the J call TRBJ2-7; TRBD2 agrees at 14 bases. Germline V gives CDR1 LNHDA, CDR2 SQIVND (reference sequence). After removal of 5 bases from V and 7 bases from J, the junction contained 10 bases not matched to a gene. The CDR3 is 16 residues long. CDR3 sequence: CASSLQGLAGVQEQYF. The CDR3 DNA sequence: TGTGCCAGTAGTCTCCAGGGACTAGCGGGAGTGCAAGAGCAGTACTTC.

The DNA for the CDR3 is TGCAGCGTCGTCCCGGGACAGGGTTGGACAGATACGCAGTATTTT. Its translation is CSVVPGQGWTDTQYF. The chain uses TRBV29-1 and TRBJ2-3; 9 nucleotides align to TRBD1. With 6 bases clipped from V and 3 bases from J, the junction kept 10 bases outside the gene matches. CDR3 length equals 15 residues. CDR1 is SQVTM, CDR2 ANQGSEA, per germline.

J is TRBJ2-2 and V is TRBV4-1, with 12 nucleotides matching TRBD2. J gave up 6 bases and V 0 bases, and 17 bases lay outside the gene matches. This CDR3 comprises 21 residues. CDR1 is MGHRA, CDR2 YSYEKL, per germline. In nucleotides, the CDR3 is TGCGCCAGCAGCCAAGACCTCCTATCGACTAGCGGGAGCGCTCCCGCCGGGGAGCTGTTTTTT. Protein sequence: CASSQDLLSTSGSAPAGELFF.

A single count supports this clonotype. The chain employs TRBV27 and TRBJ1-1; weak D call: TRBD1 (5 bases). Germline V gene data show CDR1 as MNHEY and CDR2 as SMNVEV (reference sequence). The CDR3 consists of 16 residues. The ends were cut back, 0 bases at V and 0 bases at J, with 11 bases in the middle. Here the CDR3 reads CASSLSGGAMNTEAFF. CDR3 sequence (DNA): TGTGCCAGCAGTTTATCGGGGGGAGCCATGAACACTGAAGCTTTCTTT.

This clonotype appeared a few times. This chain joins TRBV7-3 and TRBJ2-7, with 7 bases lining up with TRBD1. From germline, CDR1 is SGHTA and CDR2 FQGTGA. V lost 4 bases to trimming and J lost 3 bases; unmatched junction nucleotides: 6. The CDR3 contains 14 residues. The CDR3: CASSSFDRVYEQYF. The CDR3 nucleotides read TGTGCCAGCAGCTCCTTTGACAGGGTCTACGAGCAGTACTTC.